This TCR beta chain was retrieved from a study of blood T cell repertoires in COVID-19. This CDR3 contains 13 residues. Trimming removed 9 bases at V and 4 bases at J, with 10 bases between. Profiling relied on immunoSEQ multiplex PCR, and the TCRdb table lists in-frame clones only, not all of them. This table has 200,000 to 250,000 clones, 80% to 85% appearing once. This clone has a single count. Sequencing was carried out using peripheral blood. The gene calls are TRBV12-3 or TRBV12-4 and TRBJ1-6, with D maybe TRBD1 (5 bases). The receptor was derived from a woman aged 55-75 years with acute or convalescent COVID-19. The CDR3 spells CASNRKYNSPLHF. CDR3 sequence (DNA): TGTGCCAGTAACAGGAAATATAATTCACCCCTCCACTTT.